The 29 T cell receptor beta chains below come from one sample, sequenced in a study of blood T cell repertoires in COVID-19 (dated by TCRdb to 2018 to 2020). The protocol used for the library was the immunoSEQ multiplex PCR assay. TCRdb limited this immuneACCESS table to in-frame rearrangements with V and J called. A share of clones is missing; checked studies link under half to unresolved V genes, and the rest is unexplained. The sample table holds about 46,000 clones, of which around nine tenths were seen once. The ten largest clonotypes hold 9.5% to 15% of the sample. Sequences were obtained from peripheral blood. The receptors shown here come from a human donor with active COVID-19. The donor label of this sample is uncertain.

The chain is built from TRBV2 and TRBJ2-3, with 7 positions matching TRBD2. The J segment lost 5 bases and the V segment lost 3 bases, leaving 14 bases of the junction unmatched. This CDR3 spans 17 amino acids. CDR1 is SNHLY and CDR2 is FYNNEI in the germline V gene. The CDR3, as DNA: TGTGCCAGCAGTGAGCGGCTAGCGGAGGGTAGGCGAGATACGCAGTATTTT. It translates to CASSERLAEGRRDTQYF. The full variable domain, completed using reference TRBV2 and TRBJ2-3, is EPEVTQTPSHQVTQMGQEVILRCVPISNHLYFYWYRQILGQKVEFLVSFYNNEISEKSEIFDDQFSVERPDGSNFTLKIRSTKLEDSAMYFCASSERLAEGRRDTQYFGPGTRLTVL.

This sequence joins TRBV2 and TRBJ2-1; TRBD2 might be the D (6 bases). CDR1 is SNHLY, CDR2 FYNNEI, per germline. The CDR3 has 16 residues. Trimming removed 1 base at V and 3 bases at J, with 13 bases between. The CDR3 DNA reads TGTGCCAGCAGTGAAGGGGGCGGGACCCTCTACAATGAGCAGTTCTTC. Translated, it gives CASSEGGGTLYNEQFF.

The CDR3 loop reads CASSITGGNEKLFF. For the CDR3, the DNA is TGTGCCAGTAGTATTACAGGCGGTAATGAAAAACTGTTTTTT. The V call is TRBV19, the J call TRBJ1-4; perhaps TRBD1 as D (5 bases). V shed 3 bases and J shed 4 bases, with 9 bases lying between them. The CDR3 is 14 residues long. CDR1 and CDR2 from the germline V gene are LNHDA and SQIVND (reference sequence).

The V call is TRBV18, the J call TRBJ2-3, with a weak D call TRBD1 (7 bases). Germline assignment: CDR1 KGHSH and CDR2 LQKENI. The CDR3 is 16 amino acids. V was cut by 4 bases and J by 1 base, with 15 bases left in between. As DNA, the CDR3 is TGTGCCAGCTCACGAAGTACAGGGGAGGGCACAGATACGCAGTATTTT. Its protein product is CASSRSTGEGTDTQYF.

This clone was counted once. The chain combines TRBV15 with TRBJ2-1; D is undetermined. Trimming took off 1 base at V and 0 bases at J, with 4 bases between the two ends. Germline CDR1 reads LNHNV; CDR2 reads YYDKDF (reference sequence). This CDR3 has 14 amino acids. This CDR3 is CATSRGSSYNEQFF. The CDR3 region has the DNA TGTGCCACCAGCAGAGGCAGCTCCTACAATGAGCAGTTCTTC.

The genes are TRBV29-1 and TRBJ1-1; 7 bases align to TRBD1. CDR3 length: 13 residues. J gave up 3 bases and V 6 bases, and 7 bases lay outside the gene matches. CDR1 is SQVTM, CDR2 ANQGSEA, per germline. CDR3 residues: CSVETGSDTEAFF. The CDR3 DNA follows: TGCAGCGTCGAGACAGGGTCTGACACTGAAGCTTTCTTT.

The chain has TRBV28 and TRBJ2-5; 9 nucleotides agree with TRBD2. The V gene end was trimmed by 3 bases and the J gene end by 11 bases; junction bases not matched to a gene: 4. Germline CDR1 reads MDHEN; CDR2 reads SYDVKM. CDR3 length: 12 residues. CDR3 residues: CASSLQRGAQYF. The CDR3, as DNA: TGTGCCAGCAGTTTGCAGCGGGGGGCTCAGTACTTC. Looking up the rest from reference TRBV28 and TRBJ2-5 gives the full variable domain: DVKVTQSSRYLVKRTGEKVFLECVQDMDHENMFWYRQDPGLGLRLIYFSYDVKMKEKGDIPEGYSVSREKKERFSLILESASTNQTSMYLCASSLQRGAQYFGPGTRLLVL.

V and J are TRBV2 and TRBJ1-4; TRBD1 might be the D (6 bases). This CDR3 contains 13 residues. The V end lost 10 bases, the J end lost 5 bases, and 14 bases lay between the germline ends. Per the germline V gene, CDR1 is SNHLY and CDR2 is FYNNEI. CDR3 in amino acids: CATWTDNNEKLFF. The CDR3 nucleotides are TGTGCCACCTGGACAGACAACAATGAAAAACTGTTTTTT.

The rearrangement links TRBV7-7 to TRBJ2-1; possible D gene TRBD2, 7 bases. CDR1 SSHAT and CDR2 FNYEAQ come from the germline V gene (reference sequence). The CDR3 covers 13 residues. The CDR3 here is CATTPGGRSEQFF. CDR3 DNA sequence: TGTGCTACGACCCCGGGGGGCCGCTCGGAGCAGTTCTTC.

This clone is a singleton in its sample. The rearrangement links TRBV15 to TRBJ2-1, with a tentative D call TRBD2 (6 bases). The CDR3 covers 17 residues. The ends were cut back, 4 bases at V and 4 bases at J, with 20 bases in the middle. Germline assignment: CDR1 LNHNV and CDR2 YYDKDF (reference sequence). The DNA for the CDR3 is TGTGCCACCAGCAAAGCGAGACTAGTCCTAAGATACAATGAGCAGTTCTTC. Protein product: CATSKARLVLRYNEQFF.

The chain joins TRBV5-4 to TRBJ2-3; 7 bases align to TRBD1. The CDR3 loop spans 16 amino acids. Germline V gene sequence: CDR1 SGHNT, CDR2 YYREEE (reference sequence). Trimming took 2 bases from V and 0 from J; bases not matched to a gene: 6. This CDR3 is CASSFYRDRSTDTQYF. CDR3 DNA: TGTGCCAGCAGCTTTTACCGGGACAGAAGCACAGATACGCAGTATTTT.

For the CDR3, the DNA is TGCGCCAGCAGCCTCATAGGGGAGGGCCTGAACACTGAAGCTTTCTTT. This codes for CASSLIGEGLNTEAFF. The genes are TRBV4-3 and TRBJ1-1, with D tentatively TRBD1 (5 bases). Trimming stripped 4 bases from V and 0 bases from J, with 15 bases between. CDR1 is LGHNA, CDR2 YSLEER, per germline. The CDR3 is 16 amino acids.

J is TRBJ1-2 and V is TRBV28, with 8 nucleotides matching TRBD1. Germline CDR1 reads MDHEN; CDR2 reads SYDVKM. CDR3 size: 15 residues. V gave up 6 bases and J gave up 5 bases; unmatched junction bases: 11. CDR3 in DNA: TGTGCCAGCAGGCGGGCACAGGGGGGGAATTATGGCTACACCTTC. This codes for CASRRAQGGNYGYTF.

Concerning this clone: One end of the junction varies from germline; a read error may be responsible. The chain carries TRBV6-1 and TRBJ2-3, with a possible D match to TRBD2 (5 bases). The CDR3 spans 12 residues. The V gene's germline CDR1 is MNHNS and CDR2 SASEGT. The CDR3 DNA is TGTGCCAGCAGGGAAGGAGGAGATACGCAGTATTTT. Residues: CASREGGDTQYF.

The rearrangement joins TRBV5-1 to TRBJ1-1, with 7 bases matching TRBD1. The CDR3 covers 18 residues. From germline, CDR1 is SGHRS and CDR2 YFSETQ. V shed 1 base, J shed 0 bases, and the junction held 12 bases outside the gene matches. The CDR3 region is CASSLQPQGPEMNTEAFF. Written as DNA, the CDR3 is TGCGCCAGCAGCTTGCAACCACAGGGGCCGGAGATGAACACTGAAGCTTTCTTT.

The V gene is TRBV11-2, the J gene TRBJ2-1, with 8 positions matching TRBD2. Per germline, CDR1 SGHAT and CDR2 FQNNGV. V shed 1 base and J 0 bases; nucleotides not matched to a gene: 2. CDR3 length: 16 amino acids. The CDR3 spells CASSLAGGSSYNEQFF. The CDR3 nucleotides are TGTGCCAGCAGCTTAGCGGGAGGGAGCTCCTACAATGAGCAGTTCTTC.

The chain recombines TRBV28 with TRBJ2-1, with 13 bases fitting TRBD2. V gave up 3 bases and J gave up 7 bases; unmatched junction bases: 9. Germline lookup yields CDR1 MDHEN and CDR2 SYDVKM. The length of the CDR3 is 17 residues. CDR3 bases: TGTGCCAGCAGTTTGAGCGGACTAGCGGGAGCGTCGAATGAGCAGTTCTTC. It yields the protein CASSLSGLAGASNEQFF.

This clone was counted once. The rearrangement uses TRBV5-1 and TRBJ1-1; weak D call: TRBD1 (6 bases). This CDR3 comprises 14 residues. The V and J ends lost 4 bases and 4 bases respectively, with 14 bases between them. Germline-derived CDR1 and CDR2 are SGHRS and YFSETQ. The CDR3 region is CASSPEGGATEAFF. Here the CDR3 DNA reads TGCGCCAGCAGCCCCGAAGGGGGGGCCACTGAAGCTTTCTTT.

The V and J genes are TRBV7-3 and TRBJ2-1, with TRBD1 identical over 9 bases. This CDR3 has 14 amino acids. In germline, CDR1 is SGHTA, CDR2 FQGTGA. V lost 1 base and J lost 7; bases outside the gene matches: 2. CDR3 DNA sequence: TGTGCCAGCAGCTTAAATGGACAGGGGAATGAGCAGTTCTTC. It codes for CASSLNGQGNEQFF.

CDR3 in DNA: TGTGCCAGCTCAACCGGACAGGGGAGGGAAAAACTGTTTTTT. Encoded protein: CASSTGQGREKLFF. This chain uses TRBV18 with TRBJ1-4; TRBD1 matches at 9 bases. CDR1 KGHSH and CDR2 LQKENI come from the germline V gene. This CDR3 has 14 residues. V lost 5 bases and J lost 8; bases outside the gene matches: 6. Complete variable domain (other parts from reference TRBV18 and TRBJ1-4): NAGVMQNPRHLVRRRGQEARLRCSPMKGHSHVYWYRQLPEEGLKFMVYLQKENIIDESGMPKERFSAEFPKEGPSILRIQQVVRGDSAAYFCASSTGQGREKLFFGSGTQLSVL.

The CDR3 sequence: CASSVPGTGDTEAFF. CDR3 DNA sequence: TGTGCCAGCAGTGTCCCCGGGACAGGGGACACTGAAGCTTTCTTT. V is TRBV25-1 and J is TRBJ1-1; 10 bases agree with TRBD1. J lost 3 bases, V lost 4 bases, and 5 bases had no gene match. This CDR3 has 15 residues. The V gene's germline CDR1 is MGHDK and CDR2 SYGVNS. The full variable domain, its missing parts supplied by reference TRBV25-1 and TRBJ1-1, is EADIYQTPRYLVIGTGKKITLECSQTMGHDKMYWYQQDPGMELHLIHYSYGVNSTEKGDLSSESTVSRIRTEHFPLTLESARPSHTSQYLCASSVPGTGDTEAFFGQGTRLTVV.

CDR3 nucleotide sequence: TGCGCCAGCAGCTTACAGGACTCTGGGGCCAACGTCCTGACTTTC. This translates into CASSLQDSGANVLTF. The genes are TRBV5-1 and TRBJ2-6, with a possible D match to TRBD1 (5 bases). CDR1 is SGHRS, CDR2 YFSETQ, per germline. Trimming shortened V by 2 bases and J by 0 bases, and 6 bases separated the two germline ends. The CDR3 has 15 amino acids.

This chain links TRBV6-6 with TRBJ2-5; weak D call: TRBD2 (7 bases). Trimming stripped 7 bases from V and 5 bases from J, with 20 bases between. The germline V gene encodes CDR1 MNHNY and CDR2 SVGAGI (reference sequence). The CDR3 consists of 15 residues. The CDR3 is CASTRGGKSGETQYF. As DNA, the CDR3 is TGTGCCAGCACCCGCGGGGGCAAAAGTGGGGAGACCCAGTACTTC.

This clone occurred a few times. The gene calls are TRBV2 and TRBJ1-6; a possible D gene is TRBD1 (5 bases). The CDR3 extends over 14 amino acids. V was trimmed by 7 bases and J by 10 bases, leaving 17 bases between them. Per the germline V gene, CDR1 is SNHLY and CDR2 is FYNNEI. The CDR3: CASTVVGDGSPLHF. The CDR3 nucleotides are TGTGCCAGCACTGTCGTAGGGGATGGCTCACCCCTCCACTTT.

V is TRBV27 and J is TRBJ2-7; 9 nucleotides match TRBD1. V was clipped by 6 bases and J by 6 bases; unmatched bases: 12. The germline V gene encodes CDR1 MNHEY and CDR2 SMNVEV (reference sequence). The CDR3 is 15 amino acids. CDR3 coding DNA: TGTGCCAGCAGCCCAACAGGGGGCGGTACGGGCGAGCAGTACTTC. This codes for CASSPTGGGTGEQYF.

The rearrangement links TRBV6-5 to TRBJ2-7, with a tentative D call TRBD2 (5 bases). The CDR3 is made up of 13 amino acids. The V gene's germline CDR1 is MNHEY and CDR2 SVGAGI. Trimming left V 7 bases short and J 2 bases short, with 12 bases between. CDR3 amino acids: CASIRLGTYEQYF. Written as DNA, the CDR3 is TGTGCCAGCATTCGACTCGGGACCTACGAGCAGTACTTC.

The CDR3 DNA sequence: TGTGCCACCAGTGATCCCAAGGTTCGGGGCACAGATACGCAGTATTTT. This translates into CATSDPKVRGTDTQYF. The chain is built from TRBV24-1 and TRBJ2-3, with D unclear. The CDR3 has 16 residues. Trimming left V 3 bases short and J 1 base short, with 13 bases between. Per germline, CDR1 KGHDR and CDR2 SFDVKD.

The chain combines TRBV5-1 with TRBJ2-3; D is perhaps TRBD2 (6 bases). In germline, CDR1 is SGHRS, CDR2 YFSETQ. The CDR3 has 16 amino acids. V was pared by 0 bases and J by 2 bases, with 13 bases between. CDR3 sequence (DNA): TGCGCCAGCAGCTTGGGTCCGCGGGGATTCACAGATACGCAGTATTTT. It translates to CASSLGPRGFTDTQYF.

The rearrangement uses TRBV1 and TRBJ2-3; no DNA check was done on the table's D call, TRBD2. TRBV1 is a pseudogene locus. The CDR3 extends over 16 amino acids. CDR3 loop: CTSRIDLAGVTDTQYF. The CDR3 nucleotides read TGCACCAGCCGAATAGATCTAGCGGGGGTCACAGATACGCAGTATTTT.